These T cell receptor beta chains were read from a single sample in a study of T-cell reconstitution after alpha-beta-depleted transplantation in children. Each CDR3 protein is one row after TCRdb ran MiXCR on the PCR reads. The table records around 370,000 distinct CDR3 sequences, roughly 15% of them present only once. The sample in question was PBMCs, mostly from graft donor cells, obtained 360 days after TCRalphabeta/CD19-depleted stem cell transplant. The receptors stem from a male patient under 10 years old who had a stem cell transplant for acute lymphoblastic leukemia, so the T cells may come from the graft donor. The CDR3 runs from the conserved cysteine through the conserved F or W. A D gene is named only where the DNA matches it firmly. Some rows mark clone size as missing; the rest say once, few, many or name a class of expanded clone.

D gene: TRBD2; J gene: TRBJ2-7; V gene: TRBV20-1; clone size: -; CDR3 protein: CSARGNWLWTSSYEQYF; CDR3 DNA: TGCAGTGCTAGAGGAAACTGGCTCTGGACTAGCTCCTACGAGCAGTACTTC
D gene: TRBD1; J gene: TRBJ2-7; V gene: TRBV29-1; clone size: few; CDR3 protein: CSVTNRGYEQYF; CDR3 DNA: TGCAGCGTTACAAACAGGGGCTACGAGCAGTACTTC
D gene: TRBD1; J gene: TRBJ2-2; V gene: TRBV28; clone size: -; CDR3 protein: CASSLGQGRLFF; CDR3 DNA: TGTGCCAGCAGCCTGGGACAGGGAAGATTGTTTTTT
D gene: -; J gene: TRBJ2-7; V gene: TRBV29-1; clone size: few; CDR3 protein: CSAWSLGQKEQYF; CDR3 DNA: TGCAGCGCTTGGTCACTAGGGCAGAAGGAGCAGTACTTC
D gene: -; J gene: TRBJ1-4; V gene: TRBV7-3; clone size: -; CDR3 protein: CAARNEKLFF; CDR3 DNA: TGTGCCGCTCGGAACGAAAAACTGTTTTTT
D gene: -; J gene: TRBJ2-3; V gene: TRBV12-3/TRBV12-4; clone size: few; CDR3 protein: CASSFAGADTQYF; CDR3 DNA: TGTGCCAGCAGTTTCGCAGGGGCAGATACGCAGTATTTT
D gene: -; J gene: TRBJ2-7; V gene: TRBV28; clone size: -; CDR3 protein: CASRPLALGSYEQYF; CDR3 DNA: TGTGCCAGCAGGCCTCTAGCCCTCGGCTCCTACGAGCAGTACTTC
D gene: -; J gene: TRBJ1-1; V gene: TRBV24-1; clone size: many; CDR3 protein: CATTAGGNTEAFF; CDR3 DNA: TGTGCCACCACCGCCGGGGGTAACACTGAAGCTTTCTTT
D gene: -; J gene: TRBJ1-1; V gene: TRBV27; clone size: -; CDR3 protein: CASSPRLNPNTEAFF; CDR3 DNA: TGTGCCAGCAGTCCACGACTCAACCCGAACACTGAAGCTTTCTTT
D gene: -; J gene: TRBJ2-1; V gene: TRBV27; clone size: few; CDR3 protein: CASSLWQGGWNEQFF; CDR3 DNA: TGTGCCAGCAGTTTATGGCAGGGCGGTTGGAATGAGCAGTTCTTC
D gene: -; J gene: TRBJ2-3; V gene: TRBV13; clone size: -; CDR3 protein: CASSFTWGRTFTDTQYF; CDR3 DNA: TGTGCCAGCAGCTTTACGTGGGGGAGGACATTCACAGATACGCAGTATTTT
D gene: -; J gene: TRBJ1-3; V gene: TRBV6-6; clone size: many; CDR3 protein: CASSYVGGNTIYF; CDR3 DNA: TGTGCCAGCAGTTACGTAGGGGGAAACACCATATATTTT
D gene: -; J gene: TRBJ2-3; V gene: TRBV20-1; clone size: few; CDR3 protein: CSARRGGSTDTQYF; CDR3 DNA: TGCAGTGCTAGACGAGGGGGGAGCACAGATACGCAGTATTTT
D gene: TRBD1; J gene: TRBJ2-1; V gene: TRBV4-3; clone size: few; CDR3 protein: CASSQVLQGGRASYNEQFF; CDR3 DNA: TGCGCCAGCAGCCAAGTATTACAGGGGGGACGAGCGTCCTACAATGAGCAGTTCTTC
D gene: -; J gene: TRBJ1-6; V gene: TRBV20-1; clone size: few; CDR3 protein: CSAPGPYVNSPLHF; CDR3 DNA: TGCAGTGCTCCAGGGCCGTATGTTAATTCACCCCTCCACTTT
D gene: TRBD1; J gene: TRBJ2-5; V gene: TRBV20-1; clone size: -; CDR3 protein: CSASAGTGIYETQYF; CDR3 DNA: TGCAGTGCTAGTGCCGGGACAGGAATCTACGAGACCCAGTACTTC
D gene: TRBD1; J gene: TRBJ2-5; V gene: TRBV5-6; clone size: -; CDR3 protein: CASSLENRGETQYF; CDR3 DNA: TGTGCCAGCAGCTTGGAGAACAGGGGCGAGACCCAGTACTTC
D gene: TRBD2; J gene: TRBJ2-7; V gene: TRBV5-1; clone size: few; CDR3 protein: CASSLARLAGKDEQYF; CDR3 DNA: TGCGCCAGCAGCTTGGCCCGGCTAGCGGGAAAGGACGAGCAGTACTTC
D gene: -; J gene: TRBJ1-5; V gene: TRBV6-6; clone size: -; CDR3 protein: CASSRQNQPQHF; CDR3 DNA: TGTGCCAGCAGTAGACAGAATCAGCCCCAGCATTTT
D gene: -; J gene: TRBJ1-6; V gene: TRBV5-6; clone size: -; CDR3 protein: CASSFGPSGSLHF; CDR3 DNA: TGTGCCAGCAGCTTCGGGCCTTCCGGGTCCCTCCACTTT
D gene: -; J gene: TRBJ1-1; V gene: TRBV11-1; clone size: few; CDR3 protein: CAGRSLKLSLDKAGEAFF; CDR3 DNA: -
D gene: TRBD1; J gene: TRBJ1-5; V gene: TRBV7-8; clone size: -; CDR3 protein: CASSLRQGDQPQHF; CDR3 DNA: TGTGCCAGCAGCTTGAGACAGGGGGATCAGCCCCAGCATTTT
D gene: -; J gene: TRBJ2-5; V gene: TRBV28; clone size: few; CDR3 protein: CASSLNLAFQETQYF; CDR3 DNA: TGTGCCAGCAGTTTGAACCTAGCGTTCCAAGAGACCCAGTACTTC
D gene: TRBD1; J gene: TRBJ1-2; V gene: TRBV2; clone size: -; CDR3 protein: CASRAQGRHLYGYTF; CDR3 DNA: TGTGCCAGCAGGGCACAGGGGCGCCACCTCTATGGCTACACCTTC
D gene: -; J gene: TRBJ2-1; V gene: TRBV6-2/TRBV6-3; clone size: few; CDR3 protein: CASSYAPGHNEQFF; CDR3 DNA: TGTGCCAGCAGTTACGCCCCGGGTCACAATGAGCAGTTCTTC
D gene: -; J gene: TRBJ2-5; V gene: TRBV5-1; clone size: many; CDR3 protein: CASSLAREETQYF; CDR3 DNA: TGCGCCAGCAGCTTGGCCAGAGAAGAGACCCAGTACTTC
D gene: TRBD2; J gene: TRBJ2-7; V gene: TRBV7-2; clone size: few; CDR3 protein: CASSRMGGGSPPYEQYF; CDR3 DNA: TGTGCCAGCAGCCGGATGGGAGGCGGGAGTCCTCCTTACGAGCAGTACTTC
D gene: -; J gene: TRBJ1-5; V gene: TRBV7-8; clone size: -; CDR3 protein: CASSLDTGTNQPQHF; CDR3 DNA: TGTGCCAGCAGCTTAGATACAGGGACTAATCAGCCCCAGCATTTT
D gene: TRBD2; J gene: TRBJ2-1; V gene: TRBV12-3/TRBV12-4; clone size: few; CDR3 protein: CASRQRQRDYNEQFF; CDR3 DNA: TGTGCCAGTCGGCAGCGGCAGCGGGACTACAATGAGCAGTTCTTC